The present entry profiles one T cell receptor (beta chain) with its context. Its cognate antigen has yet to be identified. Base qualities are not recorded, but no much larger clone differs from it by a single base. This sample was taken from a study of blood T cell repertoires in COVID-19 (dated by TCRdb to between 2020 and 2021). Turning to the overall study: Collaborator samples came from the United States, Italy and Spain and covered acute and convalescent phases of COVID-19. Where available, HLA class I and class II types were taken from metadata supplied by the sample provider and were not determined by assay-based typing. The material from the prospective study consisted of cDNA or gDNA derived from T cells, B-cell-depleted T cells, or PBMCs. Nearly every sample came with metadata listing a de-identified subject ID, COVID-19 status, age in years and sex. Samples were obtained from the ongoing ImmuneRACE study (first 160 participants) and from about 1,300 subjects provided by 6 global collaborators. The repertoires were released in a freely available public database intended as a resource for research on the immune response to SARS-CoV-2. Subjects who had been exposed to COVID-19, were actively infected with it, or had recovered from it provided the deeply sampled blood TCRbeta repertoires that made up the dataset. Broader findings and caveats from the paper: The amount of clinical and demographic metadata varied by source and participant and was provided uncurated.

TCRbeta CDR3 regions were amplified from genomic DNA by means of the immunoSEQ Assay, a bias-controlled multiplex PCR. The original pipeline was this. The number of nucleated cells in each sample was estimated from the amplification of reference gene primers within the assay. Sequence reads were collapsed and filtered to measure the absolute abundance of every unique TCRbeta CDR3 rearrangement. For each sample, productive Simpson clonality was calculated by taking the square root of Simpson's diversity index across productive rearrangements. Not all clones reach the TCRdb copy of this immuneACCESS table, which keeps in-frame sequences only. Checked studies attribute under half of the gap to unresolved V genes and leave the rest unexplained. That table is the source of V, J and clone size, and D and trimming were worked out from the DNA. This sample holds about 190,000 clones; 80% to 90% were observed only once. The ten top clones hold roughly 4.6% of the sample.

Each collaborating institution followed its own protocols to collect whole blood in K2EDTA tubes. Collaborator samples were shipped for TCRbeta analysis as frozen whole blood, isolated PBMCs, or DNA extracted from either sample type. V lost 7 bases and J lost 8 bases, and the count of bases not matched to a germline gene is 14. Inclusive of the bounding cysteine and phenylalanine, the CDR3 is 14 residues long. The only DNA kept is the CDR3, 42 bases in frame from the first base. Looking up the germline V gene yields CDR1 SQVTM and CDR2 ANQGSEA. The receptor was derived from a woman in her 70s with active or convalescent COVID-19. The sequence is built from TRBV29-1 and TRBJ2-1; 7 bases in the middle match TRBD1. The material sequenced was peripheral blood. The encoded CDR3 is CSAQGGPVVDEQFF. The DNA reads as follows: TGCAGCGCCCAAGGGGGCCCCGTGGTAGATGAGCAGTTCTTC.